This T cell receptor beta chain originates from a study of blood T cell repertoires in COVID-19. At the level of the study: Researchers got acute and convalescent COVID-19 samples from the United States, Italy and Spain. The analysed material was cDNA or gDNA that came from T cells, B-cell-depleted T cells, or PBMCs.

V lost 2 bases, J lost 4 bases, and 7 bases lay in between. This CDR3 is 13 amino acids long. CDR1 SGHDT and CDR2 YYEEEE come from the germline V gene. The data were produced by immunoSEQ multiplex PCR, yet TCRdb's version contains in-frame clones alone and is incomplete. Of around 240,000 clones in the sample, 83% were seen once. This chain connects TRBV5-6 to TRBJ1-3, with D uncertain. Material for sequencing was peripheral blood. The source of this sequence is a woman aged 50 to 65 with acute or convalescent COVID-19. The CDR3 loop is CASSFPEGNTIYF. For the CDR3, the DNA is TGTGCCAGCAGCTTCCCGGAGGGAAACACCATATATTTT. Supplemented by reference TRBV5-6 and TRBJ1-3, the full variable domain reads DAGVTQSPTHLIKTRGQQVTLRCSPKSGHDTVSWYQQALGQGPQFIFQYYEEEERQRGNFPDRFSGHQFPNYSSELNVNALLLGDSALYLCASSFPEGNTIYFGEGSWLTVV.